The clone carrying this TCR beta chain was observed a single time. The sample originates from a study of early T cells in non-severe SARS-CoV-2 infection. TCRdb redid the calling of the 5' RACE reads with MiXCR, one entry per CDR3 protein. The sample holds approximately 69,000 distinct CDR3 sequences; 9.5% to 12% are singletons and the top ten take approximately 5%. The V gene lost 4 bases and the J gene lost 9 bases, with 15 bases spanning the gap. This CDR3 has 13 residues. Germline assignment: CDR1 SQVTM and CDR2 ANQGSEA. The receptor was derived from an adult who was a healthcare worker with PCR-confirmed SARS-CoV-2 infection or an uninfected control (not recorded which). This specimen was whole blood, taken at baseline. J is TRBJ2-2 and V is TRBV29-1; D gene unclear. As DNA, the CDR3 is TGCAGCGTTGGAGACGTGGTAGCCCGGGAGCTGTTTTTT. Translation gives CSVGDVVARELFF.